Sequencing of this T cell receptor beta chain was carried out in a study of blood T cell repertoires in COVID-19. About the study: Spain, Italy and the United States supplied samples that represented acute and convalescent COVID-19. Nucleic acid was either cDNA or gDNA, and it came from T cells, B-cell-depleted T cells, or PBMCs.

Germline V gene lookup returns CDR1 ENHRY and CDR2 SYGVKD. Deletions cut 4 bases from V and 2 bases from J, with 5 bases between. This CDR3 has 12 amino acids. This clone was counted between two and nine times. Per the authors' pipeline: Researchers report that nucleated cell counts were estimated from reference gene primer amplification. Sequencing was performed with immunoSEQ multiplex PCR; in TCRdb, only in-frame clones are kept and a portion is missing. V, J and clone size derive from that table, while D and trimming were established from the DNA sequence. The data contain about 240,000 clones, approximately 85% of them seen just once; the ten biggest clones take up approximately 4.8%.

Sequencing was carried out using peripheral blood. The J gene is TRBJ1-2, the V gene TRBV10-3; no definite D call. This clonotype was obtained from a woman between 70 and 85 years old with acute or convalescent COVID-19. CDR3 sequence reads: CAISVENYGYTF. DNA of the CDR3: TGTGCCATCAGTGTCGAGAACTATGGCTACACCTTC.